A single sample is the source of the 8 T cell receptor beta chains below, sequenced in a study of blood T cells in healthy people across ages. Together with a sample-barcoded 5' primer, a J-beta primer mix was included in a second PCR lasting 7 to 11 cycles. One entry per CDR3 protein results from TCRdb running MiXCR on the 5' RACE reads. The sample carries 1.5 million to 2 million distinct CDR3 sequences, 39% recorded once. Material for sequencing was blood. These receptors originate from a human donor in good health.

This clonotype showed up just a few times. This rearrangement joins TRBV9 to TRBJ1-2, with TRBD1 as a possible D gene (5 bases). Trimming cost V 2 bases and J 5 bases, with 10 bases left between them. The CDR3 runs 13 residues. Germline V gene data show CDR1 as SGDLS and CDR2 as YYNGEE. The CDR3 is CASSVGDLYGYTF. The CDR3 bases are TGTGCCAGCAGCGTTGGGGACCTTTATGGCTACACCTTC.

J is TRBJ2-6 and V is TRBV7-3, with D perhaps assigned TRBD1 or TRBD2 (6 bases each). Germline CDR1 reads SGHTA; CDR2 reads FQGTGA. The V end was cut by 3 bases, the J end by 10 bases, with 13 bases between. The CDR3 sequence is 14 residues long. Written as DNA, the CDR3 is TGTGCCAGCAGCTTTGCGGGACACGGGAACGTCCTGACTTTC. Residues: CASSFAGHGNVLTF. Filled out from reference TRBV7-3 and TRBJ2-6, the complete variable domain reads GAGVSQTPSNKVTEKGKYVELRCDPISGHTALYWYRQSLGQGPEFLIYFQGTGAADDSGLPNDRFFAVRPEGSVSTLKIQRTERGDSAVYLCASSFAGHGNVLTFGAGSRLTVL.

This chain connects TRBV6-2 or TRBV6-3 to TRBJ1-2; D possibly corresponds to TRBD1 (6 bases). The V gene lost 6 bases and the J gene lost 6 bases, with 23 bases spanning the gap. Germline CDR1 MNHEY, CDR2 SVGEGT. The length of the CDR3 is 16 residues. DNA of the CDR3: TGTGCCAGCAGGCTCGGGGGGCCACCCCAACGGGATGGCTACACCTTC. Translating it yields CASRLGGPPQRDGYTF.

This sequence joins TRBV7-2 and TRBJ2-4, with TRBD1 matching 8 bases. Matching the DNA end better, TRBJ2-7 makes the J call doubtful. CDR3 length: 16 residues. Looked up from germline, CDR1 is SGHTA and CDR2 is FQGNSA. CDR3 in DNA: TGTGCCAGCAGCTCAAGGACAGGGTCACGCACCTACGAGCAGTACTTC. Amino acids: CASSSRTGSRTYEQYF.

This clonotype appeared a single time. V and J are TRBV20-1 and TRBJ2-4, with no clear D. Germline CDR1 reads DFQATT; CDR2 reads SNEGSKA (reference sequence). The V end lost 4 bases, the J end lost 8 bases, and 12 bases lay between the germline ends. This CDR3 comprises 12 residues. The CDR3 coding sequence is TGCAGTGCTAAAAGTGATGGGGACATTCAGTACTTC. This gives the protein CSAKSDGDIQYF.

In its sample, this clonotype was seen a few times. The chain recombines TRBV24-1 with TRBJ2-7, with 9 bases matching TRBD1. Germline V gene sequence: CDR1 KGHDR, CDR2 SFDVKD. With 9 bases clipped from V and 9 bases from J, the junction kept 11 bases outside the gene matches. The CDR3 covers 13 residues. The CDR3 nucleotides are TGTGCCACCGGGACAGGGTCGATCGAGGGGCAGTACTTC. This sequence encodes CATGTGSIEGQYF.

This clonotype was counted a few times. The chain uses TRBV7-2 and TRBJ2-5; no firm D call. The CDR3 is 14 residues long. The germline V gene encodes CDR1 SGHTA and CDR2 FQGNSA. V gave up 0 bases and J gave up 5 bases, with 10 bases separating them. The CDR3 DNA reads TGTGCCAGCAGCTTAGCGCCTGGCGTGGAGACCCAGTACTTC. Protein product: CASSLAPGVETQYF.

The sample holds one count of this clonotype. The rearrangement links TRBV25-1 to TRBJ2-4; the match to TRBD1 covers 10 bases. The tail of the sequence fits TRBJ2-7 better, so the J call may be wrong. The CDR3 is 22 residues long. Germline assignment: CDR1 MGHDK and CDR2 SYGVNS. DNA of the CDR3: TGTGCCAGCAGTGAATATTTCACAACCGGGGGACAGGGGATGTTGGGCTCCTACGAGCAGTACTTC. The encoded protein is CASSEYFTTGGQGMLGSYEQYF.